The 19 T cell receptor beta chains reported below all come from one sample, sequenced in a study of T cell changes during pregnancy in multiple sclerosis. TCRdb keeps only in-frame clones here, not all; method: immunoSEQ multiplex PCR. The repertoire holds more than 45,000 clones, with over 80% as singletons. This sample comprised CD4+ T cells from peripheral blood mononuclear cells, obtained after pregnancy. The receptors were gathered from a female donor with multiple sclerosis, enrolled in a pregnancy study.

The chain combines TRBV11-3 with TRBJ2-1; 7 bases are a match to TRBD1. The CDR3 sequence is 15 residues long. The J segment lost 5 bases and the V segment lost 5 bases, leaving 9 bases of the junction unmatched. Germline V gene lookup returns CDR1 SGHNT and CDR2 YENEEA. CDR3 in DNA: TGTGCCAGCAGCCGCTTCAGGGGGATTGACAATGAGCAGTTCTTC. As protein: CASSRFRGIDNEQFF.

This clone turned up a few times. The genes are TRBV11-2 and TRBJ1-2; 7 bases map to TRBD1. Germline values: CDR1 SGHAT, CDR2 FQNNGV. The CDR3 is 12 amino acids. The J segment lost 9 bases and the V segment lost 2 bases, leaving 3 bases of the junction unmatched. Here the CDR3 DNA reads TGTGCCAGCAGCTTAACAGGGGATCGCTACACCTTC. Encoded protein: CASSLTGDRYTF.

J is TRBJ1-2 and V is TRBV11-2; D gene uncertain. CDR3 size: 12 residues. Per germline, CDR1 SGHAT and CDR2 FQNNGV. The V end lost 0 bases, the J end lost 4 bases, and 3 bases lay between the germline ends. The CDR3: CASSLDSYGYTF. The CDR3 coding sequence is TGTGCCAGCAGCTTAGACAGCTATGGCTACACCTTC.

The rearrangement links TRBV7-9 to TRBJ1-2, with 8 bases aligning to TRBD1. Unmatched junction bases numbered 3, after V lost 4 bases and J lost 2 bases. CDR3 length: 14 residues. Looked up from germline, CDR1 is SEHNR and CDR2 is FQNEAQ (reference sequence). CDR3 DNA sequence: TGTGCCAGCAGCTCGGACAGGGTAAACTATGGCTACACCTTC. Its protein is CASSSDRVNYGYTF.

V is TRBV7-3 and J is TRBJ2-7; D is possibly TRBD1 (5 bases). This CDR3 has 13 amino acids. Germline lookup yields CDR1 SGHTA and CDR2 FQGTGA. V was pared by 7 bases and J by 7 bases, with 17 bases between. DNA for the CDR3: TGTGCCAGCAACACCTGGGGCCGGATGGAGCAGTACTTC. It is translated as CASNTWGRMEQYF.

The chain uses TRBV7-2 and TRBJ2-5; perhaps TRBD2 as D (5 bases). The CDR3 extends over 13 amino acids. Per germline, CDR1 SGHTA and CDR2 FQGNSA. Trimming shortened V by 5 bases and J by 1 base, and 8 bases separated the two germline ends. Written as DNA, the CDR3 is TGTGCCAGCAGCGATGCGGGCCAAGAGACCCAGTACTTC. This encodes CASSDAGQETQYF.

The chain uses TRBV13 and TRBJ2-1, with 13 bases that match TRBD2. Germline loops: CDR1 PRHDT, CDR2 FYEKMQ (reference sequence). The CDR3 spans 16 residues. V shed 5 bases, J shed 1 base, and the junction held 2 bases outside the gene matches. The CDR3 DNA is TGTGCCAGCAGCAAGACTAGCGGGGGGTCCTACAATGAGCAGTTCTTC. This sequence encodes CASSKTSGGSYNEQFF.

The rearrangement links TRBV7-2 to TRBJ1-5; tentatively, D is TRBD1 (5 bases). V lost 5 bases, J lost 7 bases, and 12 bases lay in between. Germline values: CDR1 SGHTA, CDR2 FQGNSA. The CDR3 contains 13 residues. CDR3 in amino acids: CASSPRVYQPQHF. CDR3 coding DNA: TGTGCCAGCAGCCCCAGGGTATACCAGCCCCAGCATTTT.

This sequence joins TRBV6-5 and TRBJ2-1, with D uncertain. V was shortened by 7 bases and J by 6 bases, with 7 bases between the two germline ends. The CDR3 consists of 11 residues. Germline CDR1 is MNHEY and CDR2 is SVGAGI. The chain's CDR3 is CASTDFNEQFF. For the CDR3, the DNA is TGTGCCAGCACAGACTTCAATGAGCAGTTCTTC.

This chain connects TRBV19 to TRBJ2-5, with 9 positions matching TRBD2. Trimming at V came to 4 bases and at J to 1 base, leaving 16 bases not matched to a gene. The germline CDR1 and CDR2 sequences are LNHDA and SQIVND (reference sequence). This CDR3 contains 19 residues. The CDR3 DNA reads TGTGCCAGTAGTACCCTCCCTGGGGCTTCTAGCGGGGTCCAAGAGACCCAGTACTTC. It encodes CASSTLPGASSGVQETQYF.

This clone was picked up one time. This chain connects TRBV6-5 to TRBJ1-1; no firm D call. V was clipped by 6 bases and J by 1 base, with 15 bases between them. Per germline, CDR1 MNHEY and CDR2 SVGAGI. The CDR3 is made up of 15 amino acids. Here the CDR3 DNA reads TGTGCCAGCAGACCTTTAGGAAGGAGGAACACTGAAGCTTTCTTT. This codes for CASRPLGRRNTEAFF.

The chain has TRBV4-1 and TRBJ1-2; the D gene is possibly TRBD1 (6 bases). The CDR3 totals 16 residues. The germline gives CDR1 MGHRA, CDR2 YSYEKL. V was pared by 3 bases and J by 8 bases, with 22 bases between. CDR3 DNA: TGCGCCAGCAGCCACCCCCCGACAGGCCCCCAGAGGGGCTACACCTTC. It codes for CASSHPPTGPQRGYTF.

The chain employs TRBV18 and TRBJ1-3, with 7 bases fitting TRBD1. From germline, CDR1 is KGHSH and CDR2 LQKENI. Trimming took 3 bases from V and 0 from J; bases not matched to a gene: 8. This CDR3 is built from 17 residues. The CDR3 DNA sequence: TGTGCCAGCTCACCCCCCCAGGGACAGTCCTCTGGAAACACCATATATTTT. This encodes CASSPPQGQSSGNTIYF.

The genes are TRBV29-1 and TRBJ2-7; a weak D match, TRBD2 (5 bases). V shed 5 bases and J shed 4 bases, with 9 bases lying between them. The CDR3 extends over 11 amino acids. Germline lookup yields CDR1 SQVTM and CDR2 ANQGSEA. The CDR3 spells CSVLGEYEQYF. CDR3 coding DNA: TGCAGCGTTCTCGGGGAGTACGAGCAGTACTTC.

V and J are TRBV19 and TRBJ1-2; 9 positions agree with TRBD1. CDR3 size: 15 residues. In germline, CDR1 is LNHDA, CDR2 SQIVND (reference sequence). V lost 5 bases, J lost 3 bases, and 7 bases stayed unmatched. The CDR3 region is CASSPRDREYYGYTF. Here the CDR3 DNA reads TGTGCCAGTAGTCCCCGGGACAGGGAGTACTATGGCTACACCTTC.

The rearrangement uses TRBV6-1 and TRBJ1-2; 7 bases map to TRBD1. The V segment lost 5 bases and the J segment 0 bases; nucleotides outside the gene matches: 6. Germline V lookup: CDR1 MNHNS, CDR2 SASEGT. The CDR3 spans 15 residues. Written as DNA, the CDR3 is TGTGCCAGCAGTCCCGCAGGGACAGCTAACTATGGCTACACCTTC. Its protein is CASSPAGTANYGYTF.

The rearrangement joins TRBV10-3 to TRBJ1-4, with no clear D. Germline CDR1 and CDR2: ENHRY and SYGVKD. The CDR3 runs 15 residues. V dropped 2 bases and J dropped 3 bases, with 10 bases sitting between them. CDR3 in DNA: TGTGCCATCAGTGAGCTGCCGGGATCTAATGAAAAACTGTTTTTT. Amino acids: CAISELPGSNEKLFF.

This sequence joins TRBV7-2 and TRBJ1-5; tentatively, D is TRBD1 (5 bases). Germline assignment: CDR1 SGHTA and CDR2 FQGNSA. V lost 5 bases and J 5 bases, leaving 16 bases between the germline ends. The length of the CDR3 is 15 residues. The CDR3 spells CASSPEGLGDQPQHF. DNA of the CDR3: TGTGCCAGCAGCCCAGAGGGACTGGGGGATCAGCCCCAGCATTTT.

V gene TRBV10-3 combines with J gene TRBJ2-5; TRBD2 is a possible D gene (5 bases). The CDR3 extends over 13 amino acids. Germline V CDR1 and CDR2: ENHRY, SYGVKD. CDR3 sequence: CAASRGSKETQYF. CDR3 DNA sequence: TGTGCTGCCTCGAGAGGGTCCAAAGAGACCCAGTACTTC.